This T cell receptor beta chain derives from a study of blood T cells in healthy people across ages (dated by TCRdb to the mid-2010s). Context from the whole study: In model experiments, roughly one uniquely barcoded TCR beta cDNA molecule per two T cells was captured by template switching. For two donors (one aged 18 to 30 and one aged 80 or older), the study analyzed two additional independent replicas of 1 million unique cDNA reads from the same blood draw. Using deep sequencing normalized with unique cDNA molecular identifiers, the study measured how TCR beta repertoire diversity changes with age. The donors were divided into four age groups: young (average approximately 17 years), middle-aged (approximately 41), aged (about 60) and long-lived (roughly 82). Donors of different ages were randomly distributed across sequencing lanes to avoid experimental bias.

Systemically healthy Caucasian individuals from Russia, 35 to 50 in total and aged roughly 6 to 90 years, were included as donors. Roughly 10 milliliters of peripheral blood were drawn from each donor into EDTA-treated Vacutainer tubes. Ficoll-Paque density-gradient centrifugation was used to isolate PBMCs, with at least 6 million per sample. Trizol reagent was used to extract total RNA from the PBMCs, yielding at least 5.5 micrograms per sample. For every donor, an aliquot of PBMCs went through flow cytometry to measure the percentages of naive CD45RAhigh/CD27high T cells. The research as a whole found: Compared with the aged group, the long-lived group had more naive CD4+ T cells, fewer expanded clones and increased TCR diversity, suggesting age selection. As age increased, observed TCR beta diversity per million T cells dropped in a roughly linear way, and a significant reduction was already evident by age 40. Donor CMV infection status was unknown, potentially confounding age-related changes in expanded clonotypes. A strong correlation was found between observed TCR beta diversity and the percentage of naive T cells measured by flow cytometry. Bulk unsorted PBMC profiling prevented conclusive comparison of naive and antigen-experienced compartments. Estimates of total diversity from one million sequenced T cells were regarded as lower bounds and underestimates.

The CDR3 measures 20 amino acids from cysteine to phenylalanine. The read is trimmed to its CDR3 DNA, 60 bases read in frame from base 1. Per the germline V gene, SGHAT is the CDR1 and FQNNGV is the CDR2. V gives up 5 bases and J gives up 0 bases, and the segment between their germline ends measures 25 bases. There are a few counts of this clonotype. The clone's antigen remains unknown. No qualities accompany the bases; no much larger clone lies one base away. Libraries were made using 5' RACE. This sample was sequenced with an Illumina HiSeq 2500. A second about 7 to 11 cycle PCR used a sample-barcoded 5' primer and a J-beta primer mix. A unique molecular identifier was introduced onto each TCR beta cDNA molecule by a template-switch 5' adaptor carrying 12 random nucleotides. At least 2.5 million CDR3-containing paired-end reads were obtained from each sample. All of the RNA was converted into first-strand cDNA using the Mint cDNA synthesis kit, with a TRBC-specific oligonucleotide serving as the primer. Following uracil-DNA glycosylase treatment, all cDNA underwent a first 18-cycle PCR with the universal primers M1SS and BC2_uni_R. Per the original workflow: Normalization of each sample was performed by random selection of 1 million high-quality reads, each carrying a distinct molecular identifier. Instead of being binned into consensus sequences, reads with shared molecular identifiers were discarded. MiTCR, set to a Q25 quality threshold and the strictest error-elimination algorithm, was used for CDR3 identification, clonotype clustering and error correction. A nonparametric unseen species model with Euler transformation was used to estimate a lower bound on total TCR beta diversity. TCRdb handled the public reads itself, with Q25 trimming in fastp and clone calling in MiXCR, and kept productive beta chains. CDR3 protein duplicates are merged, each entry listing the most common genes and DNA. V and J calls and clone size were set by TCRdb, not the authors. Counted in this sample were some 1.7 million distinct CDR3 sequences; approximately 28% of them appeared once. The top ten clonotypes cover roughly 8% of the sample.

The chain is made from TRBV11-2 and TRBJ1-4, with no reliable assignment of the D segment. Sequencing was carried out using blood. The sequence was collected from a woman under 40 in good health. CDR3 protein: CASSTGRLQSIRPTNEKLFF. Here is the DNA: TGTGCCAGCAGCACGGGTCGGCTACAGTCTATTCGTCCAACTAATGAAAAACTGTTTTTT.